This T cell receptor beta chain was sequenced for a study of blood T cell repertoires in COVID-19. Study-level background: Samples taken during acute and convalescent COVID-19 were collected in the United States, Italy and Spain. PBMCs, B-cell-depleted T cells, or T cells were the source of the cDNA or gDNA that made up the material.

CDR3 length: 14 residues. CDR1 KGHDR and CDR2 SFDVKD come from the germline V gene. With 0 bases removed from V and 5 bases from J, the gap between germline ends came to 7 bases. Per the study methods: Reference gene primer amplification in the assay estimated nucleated cell counts. Sequencing used immunoSEQ multiplex PCR; TCRdb keeps in-frame clones, though not all of them. V and J calls and clone size are as listed in that table; D and trimming were resolved from the DNA. Among 70,000 to 95,000 clones, around nine tenths were seen once, and the ten largest hold 6.5% to 9.5%. The TCR sequence derives from a woman aged 65 to 85 with acute or convalescent COVID-19. Material: peripheral blood. The chain carries TRBV24-1 and TRBJ1-5; the D gene is possibly TRBD1 (5 bases). The CDR3 protein is CATSDLGGDQPQHF. The CDR3 coding sequence is TGTGCCACCAGTGATTTGGGAGGGGATCAGCCCCAGCATTTT.